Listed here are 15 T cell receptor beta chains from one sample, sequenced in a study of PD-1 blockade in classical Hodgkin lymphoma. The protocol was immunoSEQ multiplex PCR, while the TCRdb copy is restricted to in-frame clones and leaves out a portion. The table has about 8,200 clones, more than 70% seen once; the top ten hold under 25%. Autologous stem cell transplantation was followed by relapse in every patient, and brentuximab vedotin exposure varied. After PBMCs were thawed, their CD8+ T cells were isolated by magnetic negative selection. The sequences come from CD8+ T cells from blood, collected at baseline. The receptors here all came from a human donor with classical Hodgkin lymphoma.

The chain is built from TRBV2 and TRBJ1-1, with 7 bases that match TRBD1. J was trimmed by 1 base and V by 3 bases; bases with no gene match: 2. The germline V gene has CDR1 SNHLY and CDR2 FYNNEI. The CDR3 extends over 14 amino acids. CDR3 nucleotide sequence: TGTGCCAGCAGTGATGACAGGGAGAACACTGAAGCTTTCTTT. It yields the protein CASSDDRENTEAFF.

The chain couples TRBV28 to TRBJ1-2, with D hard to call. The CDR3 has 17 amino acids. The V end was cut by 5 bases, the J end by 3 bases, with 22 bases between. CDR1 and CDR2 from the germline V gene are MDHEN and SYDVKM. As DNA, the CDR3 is TGTGCCAGCAGTCCGGCGGGGTGGGCCGAGCTTCACTATGGCTACACCTTC. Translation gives CASSPAGWAELHYGYTF.

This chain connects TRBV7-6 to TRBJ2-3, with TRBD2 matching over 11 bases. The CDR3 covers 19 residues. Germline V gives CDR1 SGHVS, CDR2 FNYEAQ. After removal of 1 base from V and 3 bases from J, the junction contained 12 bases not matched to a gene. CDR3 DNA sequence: TGTGCCAGCAGCTTAGAGGATTATAGCGGGGGGGCCAGGACAGATACGCAGTATTTT. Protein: CASSLEDYSGGARTDTQYF.

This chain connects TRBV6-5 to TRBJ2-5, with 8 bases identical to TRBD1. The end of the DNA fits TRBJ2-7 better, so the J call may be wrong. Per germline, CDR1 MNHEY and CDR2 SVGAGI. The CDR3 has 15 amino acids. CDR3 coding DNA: TGTGCCAGCAGTTACCGGACAGGGTCCCTCTACGAGCAGTACTTC. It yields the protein CASSYRTGSLYEQYF.

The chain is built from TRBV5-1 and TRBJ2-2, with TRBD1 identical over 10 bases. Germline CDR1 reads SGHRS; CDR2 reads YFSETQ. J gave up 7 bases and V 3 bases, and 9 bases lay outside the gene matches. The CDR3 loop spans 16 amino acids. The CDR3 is CASSSAGTGVDGELFF. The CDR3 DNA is TGCGCCAGCAGCTCGGCCGGGACAGGGGTTGACGGGGAGCTGTTTTTT.

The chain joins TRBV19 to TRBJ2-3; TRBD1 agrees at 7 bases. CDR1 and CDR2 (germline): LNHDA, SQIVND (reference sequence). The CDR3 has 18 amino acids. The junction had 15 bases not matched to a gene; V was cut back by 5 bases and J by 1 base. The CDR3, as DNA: TGTGCCAGTAGTCAGATTAAGGTGGGGACAGTGGGCACAGATACGCAGTATTTT. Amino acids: CASSQIKVGTVGTDTQYF.

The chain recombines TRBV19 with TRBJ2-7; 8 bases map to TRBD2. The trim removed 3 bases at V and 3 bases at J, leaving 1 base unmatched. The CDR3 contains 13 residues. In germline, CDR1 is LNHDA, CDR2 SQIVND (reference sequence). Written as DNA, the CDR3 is TGTGCCAGTAGTATCAGCGGGAGCTACGAGCAGTACTTC. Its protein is CASSISGSYEQYF.

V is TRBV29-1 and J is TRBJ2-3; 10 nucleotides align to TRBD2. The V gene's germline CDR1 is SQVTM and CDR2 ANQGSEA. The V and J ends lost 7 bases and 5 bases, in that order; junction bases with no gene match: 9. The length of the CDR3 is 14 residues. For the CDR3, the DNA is TGCAGCGCTGTGATAGCGGGAGGCCGAGATACGCAGTATTTT. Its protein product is CSAVIAGGRDTQYF.

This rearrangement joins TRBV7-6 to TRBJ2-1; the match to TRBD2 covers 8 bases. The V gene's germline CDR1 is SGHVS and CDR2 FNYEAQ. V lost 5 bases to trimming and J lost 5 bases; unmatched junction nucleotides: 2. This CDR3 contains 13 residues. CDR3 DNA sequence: TGTGCCAGCAGCCGGGGGGGAGACAATGAGCAGTTCTTC. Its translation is CASSRGGDNEQFF.

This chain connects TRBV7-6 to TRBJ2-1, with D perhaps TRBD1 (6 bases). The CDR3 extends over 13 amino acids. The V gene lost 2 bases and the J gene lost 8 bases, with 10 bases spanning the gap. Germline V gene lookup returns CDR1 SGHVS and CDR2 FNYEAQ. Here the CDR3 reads CASSLSGADEQFF. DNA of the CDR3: TGTGCCAGCAGCTTATCAGGGGCTGATGAGCAGTTCTTC.

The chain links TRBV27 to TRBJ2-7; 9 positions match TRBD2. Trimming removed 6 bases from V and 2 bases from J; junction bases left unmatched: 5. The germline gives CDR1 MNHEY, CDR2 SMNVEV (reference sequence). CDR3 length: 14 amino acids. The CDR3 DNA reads TGTGCCAGCAGCCCTAGCGGGAACACCTACGAGCAGTACTTC. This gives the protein CASSPSGNTYEQYF.

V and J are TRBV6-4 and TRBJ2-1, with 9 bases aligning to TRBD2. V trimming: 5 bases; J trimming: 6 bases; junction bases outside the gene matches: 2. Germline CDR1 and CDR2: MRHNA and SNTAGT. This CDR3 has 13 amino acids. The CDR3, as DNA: TGTGCCAGCAGTCGGACTAGCGTCAATGAGCAGTTCTTC. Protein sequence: CASSRTSVNEQFF.

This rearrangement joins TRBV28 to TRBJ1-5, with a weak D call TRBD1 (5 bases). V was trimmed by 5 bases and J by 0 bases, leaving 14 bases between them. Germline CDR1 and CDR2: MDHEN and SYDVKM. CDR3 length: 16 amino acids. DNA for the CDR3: TGTGCCAGCAGTCCCCCGTGGGACCTTAGCAATCAGCCCCAGCATTTT. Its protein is CASSPPWDLSNQPQHF.

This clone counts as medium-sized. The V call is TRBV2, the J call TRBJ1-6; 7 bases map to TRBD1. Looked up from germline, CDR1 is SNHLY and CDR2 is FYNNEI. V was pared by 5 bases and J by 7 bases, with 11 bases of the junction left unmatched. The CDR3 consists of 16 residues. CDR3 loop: CASSWPGQWFNSPLHF. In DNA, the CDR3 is TGTGCCAGCAGTTGGCCGGGACAGTGGTTCAATTCACCCCTCCACTTT.

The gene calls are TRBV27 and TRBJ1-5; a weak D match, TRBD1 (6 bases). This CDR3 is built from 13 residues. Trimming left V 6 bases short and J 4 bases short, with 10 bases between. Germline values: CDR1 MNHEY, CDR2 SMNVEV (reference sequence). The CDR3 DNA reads TGTGCCAGCAGCTCCGACAGGAATCAGCCCCAGCATTTT. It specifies CASSSDRNQPQHF.